Below, 6 T cell receptor beta chains from the same sample are listed, as sequenced in a study of blood T cell repertoires in COVID-19. Assay: immunoSEQ multiplex PCR; the TCRdb copy retains only in-frame clones and omits some. The sample carries about 13,000 clones, roughly 90% recorded once. Sequenced material: peripheral blood. Receptors were obtained from a human donor with active COVID-19. The donor label of this sample is uncertain.

The chain is built from TRBV9 and TRBJ1-4; the D gene is possibly TRBD1 (5 bases). This CDR3 is built from 16 residues. CDR1 and CDR2 from the germline V gene are SGDLS and YYNGEE. Trimming stripped 3 bases from V and 0 bases from J, with 12 bases between. CDR3 in amino acids: CASSDTGQSTNEKLFF. The CDR3 nucleotides read TGTGCCAGCAGCGACACAGGTCAATCAACTAATGAAAAACTGTTTTTT.

V usage is TRBV19 and J usage is TRBJ1-5; D is perhaps TRBD1 (5 bases). CDR1 is LNHDA, CDR2 SQIVND, per germline (reference sequence). V was shortened by 3 bases and J by 4 bases, with 10 bases between the two germline ends. The CDR3 is 14 amino acids. CDR3 DNA sequence: TGTGCCAGTAGTATTGCGGGGGGGAATCAGCCCCAGCATTTT. It specifies CASSIAGGNQPQHF.

The V gene is TRBV7-9, the J gene TRBJ2-5; unclear D gene. Germline assignment: CDR1 SEHNR and CDR2 FQNEAQ (reference sequence). This CDR3 is built from 13 residues. V lost 5 bases and J 5 bases, leaving 12 bases between the germline ends. CDR3 nucleotide sequence: TGTGCCAGCAGCCTTACAGTGGGTGAGACCCAGTACTTC. Protein sequence: CASSLTVGETQYF.

The J gene is TRBJ2-3, the V gene TRBV11-2, with TRBD2 identical over 7 bases. The germline gives CDR1 SGHAT, CDR2 FQNNGV. The V gene end was trimmed by 6 bases and the J gene end by 2 bases; junction bases not matched to a gene: 8. This CDR3 region has 15 residues. The CDR3 DNA follows: TGTGCCAGCAGACAGCCCGGACTAGACACAGATACGCAGTATTTT. This encodes CASRQPGLDTDTQYF. Supplemented by reference TRBV11-2 and TRBJ2-3, the full variable domain reads EAGVAQSPRYKIIEKRQSVAFWCNPISGHATLYWYQQILGQGPKLLIQFQNNGVVDDSQLPKDRFSAERLKGVDSTLKIQPAKLEDSAVYLCASRQPGLDTDTQYFGPGTRLTVL.

V usage is TRBV27 and J usage is TRBJ1-5; 7 bases align to TRBD1. Germline trimming cut 3 bases from V and 1 base from J; bases unmatched to any gene: 3. CDR1 is MNHEY and CDR2 is SMNVEV in the germline V gene (reference sequence). The CDR3 totals 15 residues. The CDR3 here is CASSFKGASNQPQHF. The CDR3 DNA is TGTGCCAGCAGTTTCAAGGGGGCGAGCAATCAGCCCCAGCATTTT.

This clone was detected only once. This sequence joins TRBV18 and TRBJ1-5; tentative D call: TRBD1 (5 bases). The CDR3 covers 15 residues. V was cut by 6 bases and J by 1 base, with 13 bases left in between. Germline assignment: CDR1 KGHSH and CDR2 LQKENI. The CDR3 protein is CASSSGRASNQPQHF. In DNA form, the CDR3 reads TGTGCCAGCTCCTCAGGGAGGGCGAGCAATCAGCCCCAGCATTTT.